This T cell receptor (beta chain) emerged from a study of identical twins. The CDR3 sequence is 16 residues long. V lost 4 bases and J lost 9, with 22 bases in between. The V gene's germline CDR1 is MDHEN and CDR2 SYDVKM. TCRdb re-called the 5' RACE reads with MiXCR, one entry per CDR3 protein. The sample shows nearly 250,000 distinct CDR3 sequences, roughly 7% of them seen only once. Notes on the study in general: With abundant cord blood beta clonotypes, insertions were fewer; memory repertoires showed no such pattern.

Note on this clonotype: Its antigen is currently unknown.

In addition, the sample was reused for a study of yellow fever vaccine responses in identical twins. That source reports: Reportedly, the T cell response mounted by twins to vaccine seemed partly convergent, partly personalized.

This TCR was recovered from a woman aged 18-30 years in good health. The chain carries TRBV28 and TRBJ2-1; tentatively, D is TRBD2 (5 bases). The material sequenced was memory (CD45RO+) T cells sorted from blood. The CDR3, as DNA: TGTGCCAGCAGTTCCCCCCCCACGGGGAGTATAGGTGAGCAGTTCTTC. The encoded protein is CASSSPPTGSIGEQFF.